The clone carrying this T cell receptor beta chain was observed a few times. The antigen remains unidentified. This sample was included in a study of blood T cells in healthy people across ages. Findings and limits, study-wide: Aged donors had fewer naive CD4+ cells and lower diversity than long-lived donors.

The CDR3 sequence is 16 residues long. CDR1 is SGHTA and CDR2 is FQGNSA in the germline V gene. V was trimmed by 0 bases and J by 4 bases, leaving 13 bases between them. For the second PCR, which ran for about 7 to 12 cycles, a sample-barcoded 5' primer and a J-beta primer mix were used. Every cDNA molecule carried a tag from a template-switch adaptor bearing 12 random nucleotides. Each CDR3 protein is one row after TCRdb ran MiXCR on the 5' RACE reads. The sample yields about 800,000 distinct CDR3 sequences, roughly 25% seen once. The data also belong to a second study, concerning T cells of mothers and their children.

The TCR comes from a boy between 10 and 17 years old in good health. The gene calls are TRBV7-2 and TRBJ1-5; D not resolved. The specimen was blood. CDR3: CASSLAYSSGNQPQHF. The CDR3 DNA reads as TGTGCCAGCAGCTTAGCCTATTCTAGCGGGAATCAGCCCCAGCATTTT.